The clone carrying this T cell receptor beta chain was observed at least ten times. TCRdb analysed the RT-PCR reads with MiXCR anew, one entry per CDR3 protein. The profile shows over 350,000 distinct CDR3 sequences, around 15% of them singletons. The source of the sample is a study of patients and donors after allogeneic stem cell transplantation. This CDR3 spans 15 amino acids. The V end lost 3 bases, the J end lost 5 bases, and 16 bases lay between the germline ends. The germline gives CDR1 MNHEY, CDR2 SVGEGT. The sequence was obtained from a human donor who was either an allogeneic HSCT recipient or a stem cell or donor lymphocyte infusion donor (not recorded which). It is not recorded whose cells these are; they may come from a transplant donor. Sample: blood, either unsorted or a sorted T cell fraction (not recorded which). The chain recombines TRBV6-2 or TRBV6-3 with TRBJ1-1; D gene ambiguous. The CDR3 DNA follows: TGTGCCAGCAGTTATAGTTGGTCCCTGAGGACTGAAGCTTTCTTT. This codes for CASSYSWSLRTEAFF.